This T cell receptor (beta chain) appears in the sequencing data of a study of cytomegalovirus exposure and HLA in healthy donors (dated by TCRdb to about 2017). Regarding the complete study: An earlier analysis of some 620 of the donors reported approximately 260 Gb of sequence data and 117 million unique TCR beta sequences obtained from approximately 180 million T cells. An early release that covered about 600 HLA-typed donors contained around 330 gigabases of sequencing data and tens of millions of unique TCR sequences. Of the roughly 390 genotyped donors, approximately 82% fell in the genetic ancestry cluster associated with self-reported Caucasian donors. The study aimed to test whether cataloging public T cell receptors could reveal signatures of past pathogen exposure. The study profiled the T cell repertoires of some 610 subjects by immunosequencing and related them to cytomegalovirus serostatus. In addition to the first cohort of approximately 650 subjects, a separate validation cohort of 120 different subjects was used. To predict cytomegalovirus infection status, the study combined high-throughput TCR immunosequencing, statistical association of individual TCRs with disease status, and machine learning. A later analysis re-analyzed previously published TCR beta repertoires from 666 donors and added high-resolution HLA genotyping to study TCR occurrence patterns. Rather than drawing on any new phenotypic data, the later analysis identified candidate immune exposures from TCR beta sequences and the way those sequences occurred across donors. In an earlier analysis of 500 to 650 of the donors, high-throughput TCR beta sequencing was used to judge whether each TCR beta V gene segment behaved as functional or pseudogenic. Donor age, sex, ethnicity and CMV serostatus were compiled alongside the repertoire data. Genome-wide SNP genotypes for about 65% of the roughly 670 donors were used in a later genetic analysis, which treated that subset as a discovery cohort. Every repertoire in the discovery cohort had been generated on one and the same sequencing platform. HLA typing covered class I and class II loci at four-digit resolution. Typing coverage differed by locus: A, B, C, DRB1 and DQB1 were typed in about 620-630 donors, DQA1 in 522, DPA1 in around 610, and DPB1 in 400 to 480. Five DR-DQ haplotypes were handled as single units for association and clustering, since linkage in the cohort was strong. Among under 450 genotyped donors of the cohort, an average of approximately 240,000 unique TCR beta nucleotide sequences were sequenced per donor, roughly 20% of them non-productive. General conclusions and limits of the study: In a later analysis, TCR association rates were found to vary across HLA loci, with the most associated TCRs seen for DRB1 alleles and the fewest for HLA-C alleles. Because the 87-base-pair reads could not distinguish some IMGT-functional V segments, including TRBV6-2 and TRBV6-3, those segments were excluded. While some public TCRs were present in many individuals, most TCR sequences turned up only very rarely across donors. Several of the top co-occurrence clusters appeared to be linked to parvovirus B19, influenza, CMV and Epstein-Barr virus, according to a later analysis. Assigning TCR associations to individual alleles was difficult when HLA alleles, especially DR and DQ, strongly co-occurred. Linkage disequilibrium might explain the correlated functional status among segregating V segments, but an unknown experimental factor could not be ruled out. CMV serostatus was the only immune exposure information available for the cohort. A further reported finding was that TCR beta sequences accurately predicted the HLA-A and HLA-B alleles for most subjects in the first cohort. A later genetic analysis associated a missense DCLRE1C variant with V-gene and J-gene trimming of TCR beta chains, and an independent cohort replicated the association. The study gave a list of some 150 TCR beta chains associated with cytomegalovirus. The authors suggested that the approach could potentially be extended to other disease states and immunological phenotypes. In vitro tests confirmed that three of the cytomegalovirus-associated TCR beta chains recognize cytomegalovirus antigens. A later analysis associated 16,951 TCR beta sequences with specific HLA alleles at a false discovery rate of 0.05. A later analysis found that most CMV-associated TCR beta chains appeared HLA-restricted, with HLA associations seemingly driven largely by CMV exposure. A group of highly shared sequence variants was considered likely to be a technical artifact of the sequencing pipeline. An earlier analysis of approximately 600 of the donors showed that most TCR beta V segments appeared in productive rearrangements either about 87% or about 30% of the time, which broadly matched IMGT annotations. Fewer than 20 rarely observed V segments, including chromosome 9 orphons, were excluded from the earlier analysis of about 600 of the donors because counts were too low. In a later analysis, HLA-associated TCR beta chains showed more clonal expansion and lower generation probabilities than non-associated chains that were equally common. Because some donors lacked HLA typing at each locus, the association tests relied only on the typed subset. Sequencing depth was assumed to be roughly uniform across donors in the presence/absence analyses, though that assumption may not hold. According to a later genetic analysis, donors in an Asian-associated ancestry cluster had fewer N-insertions in productive TCRs than the approximately 610-donor mean. The classifier was reported to diagnose cytomegalovirus status with high specificity and sensitivity in both the original and validation cohorts. This cohort had only TCR beta chains sequenced, and the lack of alpha or paired-chain data limited which features could be detected.

In total, roughly 710 healthy bone marrow donors made up the cohort. All cohort members were sampled while nominally healthy, although unrecorded immune exposures were likely present. Of the approximately 620 cohort members, 289 had a positive CMV serostatus and about 350 had a negative one, while no CMV serostatus was recorded for the donor. Each donor provided a peripheral blood sample, and peripheral blood mononuclear cells were used for TCR beta sequencing. The Qiagen DNeasy Blood Extraction Kit was used to extract genomic DNA from the blood cell samples. CDR1 SGHDN and CDR2 FVKESK were looked up in the germline V gene. The CDR3 sequence holds 14 residues, the cysteine and phenylalanine included. The kept DNA is CDR3 alone, 42 bases in frame from the first base. V gives up 2 bases and J gives up 1 base, and the segment between their germline ends measures 5 bases. This clone has more than one count but fewer than ten. Its antigen is unknown. No base quality values were provided; no much bigger clone lies one nucleotide off.

Receptors were amplified or captured by the immunoSEQ multiplex PCR assay. A mixture of 60 forward primers for TCR Vbeta segments and 13 reverse primers for TCR Jbeta segments was used in the multiplex PCR. A multiplex PCR assay on genomic DNA amplified the CDR3 region of rearranged TCR beta genes. Amplified TCR beta libraries were sequenced as 87-base-pair reads on the Illumina HiSeq System. As for how the authors treated the data: In a later analysis, approximately 74 million unique TCR beta chains were counted across the 690 or so repertoires, and roughly 11 million of these chains were shared by at least two donors. Raw reads were error-corrected and collapsed into unique sequences by a nearest-neighbor algorithm in which closely related sequences were merged to remove PCR and sequencing errors. V, D and J gene segments were assigned by aligning CDR3 sequences to IMGT reference sequences. For a sequence to be retained, a match of at least six nucleotides to both a V gene segment and a J gene segment was required. Rearrangements were called productive when the CDR3 lacked stop codons and stayed in frame with V and J; all others were non-productive. CDR3 was defined according to IMGT convention as the region running from the second conserved V-encoded cysteine to the conserved J-encoded phenylalanine. The earlier analysis of some 600 of the donors excluded sequences that lacked an unambiguous match to a single V gene segment. In an earlier analysis of around 590 of the donors, a V segment was called functional when productive rearrangements were above 56.7%, and segregating when the standard deviation between donors exceeded 5%. A statistical classification framework was built for diagnosing cytomegalovirus status from the catalog of TCR beta chain sequences. A later analysis assigned V and J genes by comparing TCR nucleotide sequences with IMGT/GENE-DB human TR gene sequences. Using the TCRdist pipeline, a later analysis assigned CDR3 sequences along with most-parsimonious VDJ recombination scenarios. A later analysis defined each TCR beta chain by its CDR3 amino acid sequence plus V-gene family, and excluded reads lacking a unique V-gene family. A later analysis removed 550 to 650 highly shared, low-generation-probability nucleotide sequences to deal with suspected cross-contamination and a sequencing artifact. A later analysis calculated a clonal expansion index for each public chain from normalized within-repertoire ranks of inferred template counts. In a later analysis, generation probabilities were computed using a VDJ recombination model fitted to out-of-frame rearrangements, and the results were checked against IGoR. A later analysis scored TCR-TCR, TCR-HLA and TCR-CMV co-occurrence with hypergeometric tests, applying a repertoire-size bias correction to TCR pairs. A later analysis estimated false discovery rates by permuting HLA or CMV assignments 20 times. In a later analysis, co-occurring TCRs were grouped using DBSCAN, with TCRdist sequence similarity added in when clustering inside HLA-allele-positive subsets. Repertoires with fewer than 30,000 or more than 120,000 public chains were left out of co-occurrence clustering, as were five repertoires with anomalous nucleotide sharing. TCRdb took this table from immuneACCESS and kept in-frame rearrangements with V and J called. Such tables lack part of the clones; where checked against another copy, unresolved V genes explain under half of the gap, and the rest is unexplained. V, J and clone size are those of that table, while D and trimming were read from the DNA. The sample profile shows 40,000 to 45,000 clones; about 50% of them were found once. The ten largest clones capture roughly 12% of the sample.

Rearrangement joined TRBV14 to TRBJ2-2, with the D gene uncertain. This sequence was found in a human donor in good health. Sequencing input: PBMCs. The CDR3 reads as follows: CASSQLGNTGELFF. Here is the DNA: TGTGCCAGCAGCCAACTCGGGAACACCGGGGAGCTGTTTTTT.